This record concerns one TCR beta chain sequence. Its antigen remains unknown. CDR1 SEHNR and CDR2 FQNEAQ come from the germline V gene (reference sequence). The length of the CDR3 is 17 residues. This entry is derived from a study of monozygotic twins with inflammatory bowel disease. Whole-study results and caveats: No one strong IBD-associated signal or clonotype was supported.

It was roughly 3.5 ug of total RNA that each TCR library used. Using TCRalpha and TCRbeta cDNA, the researchers carried out two nested PCRs that lasted roughly 16 and 10 cycles. TCRdb processed the 5' RACE reads again and assigns one entry to each CDR3 protein, with no DNA. Its clone listing holds around 140,000 distinct CDR3 sequences. Sequenced input: blood. This sequence was found in a human donor with ulcerative colitis or Crohn's disease, or a healthy co-twin of an affected twin (not recorded which). This chain links TRBV7-9 with TRBJ1-6. Here the CDR3 reads CASSPLPLGRERSPLHF.